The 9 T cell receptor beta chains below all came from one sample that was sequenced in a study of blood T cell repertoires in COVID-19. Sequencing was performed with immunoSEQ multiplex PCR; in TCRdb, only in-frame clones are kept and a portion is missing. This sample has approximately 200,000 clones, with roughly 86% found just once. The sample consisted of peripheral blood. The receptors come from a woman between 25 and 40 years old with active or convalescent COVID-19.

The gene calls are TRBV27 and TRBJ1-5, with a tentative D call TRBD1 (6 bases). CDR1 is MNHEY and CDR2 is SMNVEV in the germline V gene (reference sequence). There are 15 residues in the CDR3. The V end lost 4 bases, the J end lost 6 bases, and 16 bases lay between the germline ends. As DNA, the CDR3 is TGTGCCAGCAGTTGGGTCGGGGGGCCAGGTCAGCCCCAGCATTTT. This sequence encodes CASSWVGGPGQPQHF.

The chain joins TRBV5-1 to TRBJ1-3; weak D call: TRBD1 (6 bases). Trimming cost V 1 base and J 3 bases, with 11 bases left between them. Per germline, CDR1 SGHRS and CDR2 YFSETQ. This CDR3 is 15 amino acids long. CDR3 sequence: CASSLTGFLGNTIYF. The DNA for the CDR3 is TGCGCCAGCAGCTTGACAGGGTTTCTTGGAAACACCATATATTTT.

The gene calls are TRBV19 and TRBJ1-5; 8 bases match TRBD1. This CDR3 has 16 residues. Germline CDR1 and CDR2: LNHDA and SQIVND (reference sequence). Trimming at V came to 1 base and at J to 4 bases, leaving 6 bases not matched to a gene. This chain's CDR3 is CASSIGQGARNQPQHF. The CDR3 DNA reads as TGTGCCAGTAGTATAGGGCAGGGGGCTAGAAATCAGCCCCAGCATTTT.

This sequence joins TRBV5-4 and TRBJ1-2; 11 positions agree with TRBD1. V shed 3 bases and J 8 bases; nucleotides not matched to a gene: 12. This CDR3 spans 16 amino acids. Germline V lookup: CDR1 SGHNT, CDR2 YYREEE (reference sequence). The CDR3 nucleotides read TGTGCCAGCAGCTCTCCGGGACAGGGGGGACCAGACGGCTACACCTTC. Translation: CASSSPGQGGPDGYTF.

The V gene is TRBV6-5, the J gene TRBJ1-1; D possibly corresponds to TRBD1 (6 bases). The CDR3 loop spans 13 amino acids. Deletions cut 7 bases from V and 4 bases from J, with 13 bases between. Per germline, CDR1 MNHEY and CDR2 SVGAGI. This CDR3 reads CASNPLTGTEAFF. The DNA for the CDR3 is TGTGCCAGCAACCCGCTGACAGGCACTGAAGCTTTCTTT.

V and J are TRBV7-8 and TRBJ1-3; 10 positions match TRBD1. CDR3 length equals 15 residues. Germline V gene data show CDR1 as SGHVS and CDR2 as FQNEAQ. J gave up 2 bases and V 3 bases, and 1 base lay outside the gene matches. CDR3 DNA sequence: TGTGCCAGCAGCTTCGACAGGGGGCCTGGAAACACCATATATTTT. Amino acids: CASSFDRGPGNTIYF.

This chain's CDR3 is CAISESTSGQETQYF. The CDR3 nucleotides are TGTGCCATCAGTGAGTCGACTAGCGGACAAGAGACCCAGTACTTC. The rearrangement uses TRBV10-3 and TRBJ2-5; 9 positions match TRBD2. The CDR3 loop spans 15 amino acids. The trim removed 0 bases at V and 2 bases at J, leaving 1 base unmatched. Germline V gene lookup returns CDR1 ENHRY and CDR2 SYGVKD.

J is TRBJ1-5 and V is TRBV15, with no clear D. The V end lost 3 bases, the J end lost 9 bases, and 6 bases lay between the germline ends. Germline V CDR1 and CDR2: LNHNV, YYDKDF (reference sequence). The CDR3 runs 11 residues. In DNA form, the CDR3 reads TGTGCCACCAGCAGCCGGGGGCCCCAGCATTTT. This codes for CATSSRGPQHF.

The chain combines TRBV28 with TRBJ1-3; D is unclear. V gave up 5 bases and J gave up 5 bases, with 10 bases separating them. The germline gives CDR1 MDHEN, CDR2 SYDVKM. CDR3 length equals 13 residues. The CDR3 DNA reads TGTGCCAGCAGTCCCCCCGGGAGAAACACCATATATTTT. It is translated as CASSPPGRNTIYF.